This section outlines one TCR beta chain sequence together with its context. The authors' processing: Cell counts per sample came from amplifying reference gene primers. The method was immunoSEQ multiplex PCR; TCRdb's version includes in-frame clones alone and lacks a portion of them. The DNA gave D and trimming, while V, J and clone size come from that table. The sample contains about 240,000 clones, about 90% of which appear only once. The sample comes from a study of blood T cell repertoires in COVID-19. Study at large: The samples span acute and convalescent COVID-19 from the United States, Italy and Spain. Nucleic acid was either cDNA or gDNA, and it came from T cells, B-cell-depleted T cells, or PBMCs.

The J segment lost 5 bases and the V segment lost 4 bases, leaving 16 bases of the junction unmatched. The CDR3 has 17 residues. CDR1 MGHDK and CDR2 SYGVNS come from the germline V gene. Material for sequencing was peripheral blood. This TCR was sampled from a man between 60 and 75 years old with acute or convalescent COVID-19. The chain employs TRBV25-1 and TRBJ2-5; 7 positions match TRBD2. DNA of the CDR3: TGTGCCAGCAGTGTTTTCGGGAGCGGGACCTCTGGGGAGACCCAGTACTTC. This gives the protein CASSVFGSGTSGETQYF.